The 16 T cell receptor beta chains below were found in one sample sequenced in a study of glioma-infiltrating T cells. TCR alpha and beta CDR3 regions were amplified from RNA using iRepertoire nested multiplex PCR. TCRdb ran MiXCR on the multiplex PCR reads and lists one entry per CDR3 protein. The sample has fewer than 250,000 distinct CDR3 sequences; about 31% are singletons. The sample comprised glioma tissue, nonneoplastic brain tissue, or PBMCs (not recorded which). The receptors were gathered from a human donor with low-grade glioma or glioblastoma, undergoing nonglioma brain surgery, or in good health (not recorded which).

This clonotype showed up many times. The chain is built from TRBV20-1 and TRBJ2-2; a weak D match, TRBD1 (5 bases). The germline V gene encodes CDR1 DFQATT and CDR2 SNEGSKA (reference sequence). V lost 7 bases and J lost 6, with 12 bases in between. The CDR3 is made up of 12 amino acids. CDR3 in amino acids: CSVATDSGELFF. The CDR3 bases are TGCAGTGTTGCGACAGACTCCGGGGAGCTGTTTTTT.

As concerns this clonotype: The germline gene is not matched at one end of the junction; a read error may be the cause. The rearrangement links TRBV6-1 to TRBJ1-5; TRBD1 might be the D (6 bases). Germline V gene sequence: CDR1 MNHNS, CDR2 SASEGT. The CDR3 is 15 amino acids. The CDR3 protein is CTSSEAGQCHQPQHF. CDR3 sequence (DNA): TGTACCAGCAGTGAAGCCGGACAGTGCCATCAGCCCCAGCATTTT.

As regards this clonotype: One junction end disagrees with the germline gene, perhaps due to a read error. The chain is built from TRBV20-1 and TRBJ1-2, with 8 bases aligning to TRBD1. This CDR3 comprises 11 residues. The germline gives CDR1 DFQATT, CDR2 SNEGSKA (reference sequence). The CDR3 sequence: CSASGGQGGVF. The DNA of the CDR3 is TGCAGTGCTAGCGGCGGACAGGGTGGTGTCTTC.

As to this clonotype: A much larger clone differs by one base, so this may be a read error. This CDR3 reads CASSILAGVSQEIQYF. Written as DNA, the CDR3 is TGTGCCAGTAGTATACTAGCGGGAGTATCCCAAGAGATCCAGTACTTC. The chain employs TRBV19 and TRBJ2-5; 10 bases line up with TRBD2. Germline V lookup: CDR1 LNHDA, CDR2 SQIVND (reference sequence). This CDR3 has 16 residues.

This CDR3 reads CASSQGMRSYEQYF. CDR3 DNA sequence: TGCGCCAGCAGCCAAGGTATGAGATCCTACGAGCAGTACTTC. The rearrangement joins TRBV4-1 to TRBJ2-7, with no clear D. Germline CDR1 reads MGHRA; CDR2 reads YSYEKL. This CDR3 spans 14 amino acids. With 1 base removed from V and 1 base from J, the gap between germline ends came to 8 bases.

The V and J genes are TRBV5-1 and TRBJ1-1; D is perhaps TRBD1 (5 bases). Trimming took 0 bases from V and 3 from J, leaving 12 bases between them. The germline gives CDR1 SGHRS, CDR2 YFSETQ. The CDR3 is made up of 15 amino acids. CDR3 nucleotide sequence: TGCGCCAGCAGCTTGGGCTCCGGGGGGGACACTGAAGCTTTCTTT. As protein: CASSLGSGGDTEAFF.

This clonotype was seen repeatedly, ten times or more. The chain combines TRBV7-2 with TRBJ2-3; D uncertain. From germline, CDR1 is SGHTA and CDR2 FQGNSA. This CDR3 region has 13 residues. Trimming took 5 bases from V and 6 from J, leaving 12 bases between them. CDR3: CASSPPSSDTQYF. DNA of the CDR3: TGTGCCAGCAGCCCCCCCTCGAGCGATACGCAGTATTTT.

This clonotype appeared a few times. This chain links TRBV5-5 with TRBJ1-2; the D gene is possibly TRBD1 (6 bases). CDR3 length: 15 residues. Germline V CDR1 and CDR2: SGHKS, YYEKEE (reference sequence). Trimming pared 3 bases from V and 4 bases from J, leaving 16 bases between. Written as DNA, the CDR3 is TGTGCCAGCAGCTGGGGACGGGACACCAGCTATGGCTACACCTTC. This codes for CASSWGRDTSYGYTF.

This clonotype was detected many times. The chain recombines TRBV15 with TRBJ2-3, with D unresolved. Germline V lookup: CDR1 LNHNV, CDR2 YYDKDF (reference sequence). Trimming removed 1 base at V and 10 bases at J, with 9 bases between. The CDR3 contains 12 residues. CDR3 sequence: CATSRVSWAQYF. DNA for the CDR3: TGTGCCACCAGCAGAGTTTCCTGGGCGCAGTATTTT.

J is TRBJ2-1 and V is TRBV19, with D perhaps matching TRBD2 (6 bases). The CDR3 covers 13 residues. Germline CDR1 reads LNHDA; CDR2 reads SQIVND (reference sequence). V lost 7 bases and J 4 bases, leaving 11 bases between the germline ends. The DNA for the CDR3 is TGTGCCAGTACGGCGGGGACGTACAATGAGCAGTTCTTC. Translation: CASTAGTYNEQFF.

This clonotype was seen at least ten times. The chain is built from TRBV12-3 or TRBV12-4 and TRBJ1-4; TRBD1 aligns across 8 bases. The CDR3 length is 14 residues. With 7 bases clipped from V and 5 bases from J, the junction kept 6 bases outside the gene matches. CDR3 coding DNA: TGTGCCAGCACCTCGGACAGGGCAAATGAAAAACTGTTTTTT. This translates into CASTSDRANEKLFF.

This clonotype was detected many times. The chain carries TRBV28 and TRBJ2-7, with D unresolved. The V end was cut by 5 bases, the J end by 0 bases, with 2 bases between. CDR3 length: 11 amino acids. Looked up from germline, CDR1 is MDHEN and CDR2 is SYDVKM. CDR3 DNA: TGTGCCAGCAGTAACTCCTACGAGCAGTACTTC. Protein sequence: CASSNSYEQYF. Filled out from reference TRBV28 and TRBJ2-7, the complete variable domain reads DVKVTQSSRYLVKRTGEKVFLECVQDMDHENMFWYRQDPGLGLRLIYFSYDVKMKEKGDIPEGYSVSREKKERFSLILESASTNQTSMYLCASSNSYEQYFGPGTRLTVT.

This clonotype has at least ten counts. The chain joins TRBV19 to TRBJ2-1; no firm D call. The germline V gene encodes CDR1 LNHDA and CDR2 SQIVND (reference sequence). Trimming removed 3 bases at V and 6 bases at J, with 15 bases between. The CDR3 totals 15 residues. CDR3 residues: CASSILPLPTNEQFF. The CDR3 bases are TGTGCCAGTAGTATTTTGCCCTTACCGACCAATGAGCAGTTCTTC. The complete variable domain, with remaining parts taken from reference TRBV19 and TRBJ2-1, reads DGGITQSPKYLFRKEGQNVTLSCEQNLNHDAMYWYRQDPGQGLRLIYYSQIVNDFQKGDIAEGYSVSREKKESFPLTVTSAQKNPTAFYLCASSILPLPTNEQFFGPGTRLTVL.

About this clonotype itself: This may arise from a read error, as a much more abundant clone is one base away. V and J are TRBV2 and TRBJ2-7, with a tentative D call TRBD1 (6 bases). The CDR3 covers 13 residues. Germline V gene sequence: CDR1 SNHLY, CDR2 FYNNEI. The CDR3 reads CASSEGTRYEKYF. The CDR3 bases are TGTGCCAGCAGTGAGGGGACACGCTACGAGAAGTACTTC.

There are many counts of this clonotype. The V and J genes are TRBV6-5 and TRBJ1-5, with D perhaps TRBD1 (6 bases). Germline CDR1 and CDR2: MNHEY and SVGAGI. Trimming left V 0 bases short and J 2 bases short, with 8 bases between. There are 15 residues in the CDR3. In DNA form, the CDR3 reads TGTGCCAGCAGTTACTCGTACAGGGGCAATCAGCCCCAGCATTTT. Its protein product is CASSYSYRGNQPQHF.

The sample holds many counts of this clonotype. The J gene is TRBJ1-2, the V gene TRBV28, with 7 bases fitting TRBD1. The germline V gene has CDR1 MDHEN and CDR2 SYDVKM. The CDR3 totals 17 residues. V dropped 3 bases and J dropped 2; count of bases not matched to a gene: 12. CDR3 loop: CASSFPKTGPTNYGYTF. Here the CDR3 DNA reads TGTGCCAGCAGTTTCCCCAAGACAGGGCCAACAAACTATGGCTACACCTTC.